The rows below give T cell receptor beta chains drawn from one sample of a study of T cell changes during pregnancy in multiple sclerosis. Sequencing used immunoSEQ multiplex PCR; TCRdb keeps in-frame clones, though not all of them. Of tens of thousands of clones listed, about 90% are singletons. The source was CD4+ T cells from peripheral blood mononuclear cells, collected after pregnancy. All receptors derive from a female donor with multiple sclerosis, enrolled in a pregnancy study. Each CDR3 is given with its conserved first and last residue. Each record gives: J gene, V gene, CDR3 protein.

j_call: TRBJ2-7
v_call: TRBV11-2
cdr3_aa: CASSAGRSLYEQYF

j_call: TRBJ2-3
v_call: TRBV5-1
cdr3_aa: CASMLAGVRTDTQYF

j_call: TRBJ1-2
v_call: TRBV7-8
cdr3_aa: CASSLGQGAGGYTF

j_call: TRBJ1-2
v_call: TRBV25-1
cdr3_aa: CASSGPGQGASGYTF

j_call: TRBJ2-1
v_call: TRBV28
cdr3_aa: CASSLWTGIGNEQFF

j_call: TRBJ2-7
v_call: TRBV30
cdr3_aa: CAWSRGIGQSYEQYF

j_call: TRBJ2-2
v_call: TRBV7-8
cdr3_aa: CASSLAHSGTNTGELFF

j_call: TRBJ1-2
v_call: TRBV25-1
cdr3_aa: CASSALLALDGYTF

j_call: TRBJ2-1
v_call: TRBV5-6
cdr3_aa: CASSPTGGRGEQFF

j_call: TRBJ1-5
v_call: TRBV19
cdr3_aa: CASSRGQPQHF

j_call: TRBJ1-4
v_call: TRBV7-9
cdr3_aa: CASSPSAHANEKLFF

j_call: TRBJ2-1
v_call: TRBV4-1
cdr3_aa: CASSNWTYNEQFF

j_call: TRBJ2-1
v_call: TRBV19
cdr3_aa: CASSPMGGSYNEQFF

j_call: TRBJ2-1
v_call: TRBV5-1
cdr3_aa: CASSLARSGTWQFF

j_call: TRBJ2-1
v_call: TRBV6-6
cdr3_aa: CASTRTSGSYNEQFF

j_call: TRBJ1-3
v_call: TRBV5-5
cdr3_aa: CASSMGQGAGNTIYF

j_call: TRBJ2-1
v_call: TRBV4-2
cdr3_aa: CASSQGVQGVYNEQFF

j_call: TRBJ1-5
v_call: TRBV27
cdr3_aa: CASSSLGGQPQHF

j_call: TRBJ1-1
v_call: TRBV9
cdr3_aa: CASSVGSLGNTEAFF

j_call: TRBJ1-1
v_call: TRBV19
cdr3_aa: CASSVQNTEAFF

j_call: TRBJ1-4
v_call: TRBV6-5
cdr3_aa: CASSYSTGGGKLFF

j_call: TRBJ2-4
v_call: TRBV29-1
cdr3_aa: CSARGQGVNIQYF

j_call: TRBJ1-2
v_call: TRBV6-6
cdr3_aa: CASRPTGANHYGYTF

j_call: TRBJ2-2
v_call: TRBV7-8
cdr3_aa: CASSPHIRNTGELFF

j_call: TRBJ1-2
v_call: TRBV7-2
cdr3_aa: CASSLTRWGSHGYTF

j_call: TRBJ1-3
v_call: TRBV4-1
cdr3_aa: CASSHGQLRTLEDGSGNTIYF

j_call: TRBJ1-5
v_call: TRBV10-3
cdr3_aa: CAISESQGAGQPQHF

j_call: TRBJ2-1
v_call: TRBV19
cdr3_aa: CASSIPSGRSYNEQFF

j_call: TRBJ2-5
v_call: TRBV11-2
cdr3_aa: CASSLGTGGETQYF

j_call: TRBJ2-1
v_call: TRBV6-5
cdr3_aa: CASSVGTANEQFF

j_call: TRBJ2-1
v_call: TRBV19
cdr3_aa: CASSTRTSGSNEQFF

j_call: TRBJ1-1
v_call: TRBV30
cdr3_aa: CAWTTANTEAFF

j_call: TRBJ1-1
v_call: TRBV7-8
cdr3_aa: CASSLLAGRLPEVAAFF

j_call: TRBJ2-1
v_call: TRBV5-1
cdr3_aa: CASSLEGLAGVDEQFF

j_call: TRBJ2-3
v_call: TRBV5-4
cdr3_aa: CASSPRFREGTDTQYF

j_call: TRBJ1-4
v_call: TRBV30
cdr3_aa: CAWSGGPGRNEKLFF

j_call: TRBJ1-5
v_call: TRBV6-1
cdr3_aa: CASSEAGGPGQPQHF

j_call: TRBJ1-2
v_call: TRBV28
cdr3_aa: CASAKTGQKAMDGYTF

j_call: TRBJ2-1
v_call: TRBV2
cdr3_aa: CASTSLLARGEQFF

j_call: TRBJ1-1
v_call: TRBV7-6
cdr3_aa: CASSLGTGDGEAFF

j_call: TRBJ1-2
v_call: TRBV5-4
cdr3_aa: CASINPGQGADYGYTF

j_call: TRBJ1-3
v_call: TRBV30
cdr3_aa: CVGARSGNTIYF

j_call: TRBJ2-1
v_call: TRBV5-6
cdr3_aa: CASSPLGLAGTYNEQFF

j_call: TRBJ1-3
v_call: TRBV7-9
cdr3_aa: CASNEQASGNTIYF

j_call: TRBJ1-4
v_call: TRBV7-9
cdr3_aa: CAYGGGTNEKLFF